This T cell receptor (beta chain) was recovered during a study of shared clonotypes between healthy human individuals. Overall study context: Samples came from a couple of female and a few male donors aged 18 to 49.

Germline CDR1 reads PRHDT; CDR2 reads FYEKMQ (reference sequence). J was trimmed by 9 bases and V by 2 bases; bases with no gene match: 8. The CDR3 is 15 residues long. This clone was recorded once. Its specificity is not known. The naive CD8 subset, CD45RO-negative cells positively selected for CCR7, excluded terminally differentiated effector memory CD45RA+ cells. In the study's own analysis: Filtering of immunoSEQ junctional sequences could not match full-length read filtering. Produced via immunoSEQ multiplex PCR; TCRdb's table is partial and in-frame only. V and J calls and clone size come straight from that table; D and trimming were deduced from the DNA. The sample carries roughly 2,000,000 clones, just under 95% recorded once. Study-wide results and limits: Large sequencing depth failed to make sorted-subset sequencing complete, rarefaction showed.

V and J are TRBV13 and TRBJ2-1; TRBD2 aligns across 9 bases. The sequenced sample was naive CD8+ T cells sorted from blood. The sequence was obtained from a man between 18 and 35 years old in good health. In DNA, the CDR3 is TGTGCCAGCAGCTTATGGGTTAGCGGGAGTGCTGAGCAGTTCTTC. Translating gives CASSLWVSGSAEQFF.